A selection of T cell receptor beta chains follows, all from one sample in a study of blood T cell repertoires in COVID-19. Clones were read by immunoSEQ multiplex PCR, and TCRdb kept only the in-frame ones, dropping some. The table records tens of thousands of clones, about nine tenths of them present only once. Sample: peripheral blood. Receptors originate from a man aged 40-50 years with acute or convalescent COVID-19. The CDR3 runs from the conserved cysteine through the conserved F or W. The D gene is left open where the match is weak. Size is stated for part of the rows, as once, few or many counts, or as a class when the clone is expanded.

DNA | CDR3 | V | size | J | D
TGTGCCAGCAGTACGGGACAGGTAAACACTGAAGCTTTCTTT | CASSTGQVNTEAFF | TRBV6-5 | NA | TRBJ1-1 | TRBD1
TGTGCCAGCACAGGACAGGAAGGCAATCAGCCCCAGCATTTT | CASTGQEGNQPQHF | TRBV2 | NA | TRBJ1-5 | TRBD1
TGTGCCACCAGTGATTTCGGGCAGGGGGCGAACAATGAGCAGTTCTTC | CATSDFGQGANNEQFF | TRBV24-1 | few | TRBJ2-1 | TRBD1
TGTGCCAGTAGTCCAGACAGGGCGGATTCACCCCTCCACTTT | CASSPDRADSPLHF | TRBV19 | NA | TRBJ1-6 | TRBD1
TGTGCCAGCTCAGGGCAGGGGTACGAGCAGTACTTC | CASSGQGYEQYF | TRBV2 | NA | TRBJ2-7 | NA
TGTGCCAGCAGTTCCAAGACAGTTAACAATTCACCCCTCCACTTT | CASSSKTVNNSPLHF | TRBV6-5 | NA | TRBJ1-6 | NA
TGTGCCATCAGTGAGTCTGGGGCTAGCGGGAGTATTGAGCAGTTCTTC | CAISESGASGSIEQFF | TRBV10-3 | NA | TRBJ2-1 | TRBD2
TGTGCCATCAAGGGCCAGGGCCAAGAGACCCAGTACTTC | CAIKGQGQETQYF | TRBV10-3 | NA | TRBJ2-5 | NA
TGTGCCAGCAGCCGACAGGCGAACACCGGGGAGCTGTTTTTT | CASSRQANTGELFF | TRBV5-5 | NA | TRBJ2-2 | NA
TGTGCCAGCAGTTCGGACAGGGGGAGAGAGACCCAGTACTTC | CASSSDRGRETQYF | TRBV25-1 | few | TRBJ2-5 | TRBD1